This T cell receptor beta chain was retrieved from a study of spatial heterogeneity in lung cancer. This clonotype was seen ten or more times. TCRdb re-derived calls from the 5' RACE reads in MiXCR, one entry per CDR3 protein. The sample gives fewer than 60,000 distinct CDR3 sequences, 6.5% to 7.5% of which show up once; around 35% is in the top ten. Time point specified: blood at routine non-recurrence follow-up after resection. Sequencing was performed on whole RNA extracted from tumor and nontumor lung tissue, or from frozen PBMC, and the material was left unsorted. V shed 6 bases, J shed 5 bases, and the junction held 10 bases outside the gene matches. CDR3 length: 15 amino acids. The germline gives CDR1 MGHRA, CDR2 YSYEKL.

The chain recombines TRBV4-1 with TRBJ2-1, with 7 nucleotides matching TRBD2. This receptor was taken from a female donor with early-stage non-small cell lung cancer. This specimen consisted of PBMCs, obtained at follow-up. The CDR3 sequence is CASRSGGSPNNEQFF. The CDR3 DNA reads as TGCGCCAGCAGGTCCGGGGGGAGTCCGAACAATGAGCAGTTCTTC.